These T cell receptor beta chains were read from a single sample in a study of T cell repertoires in cytomegalovirus infection. TCRdb passed the reads through MiXCR, listing each CDR3 protein once. The table includes about 180,000 distinct CDR3 sequences, about a sixth detected once. Material for sequencing was CD8+ T cells from PBMCs. The origin of the receptors is a human donor in good health (CMV status not recorded). Some clones in this sample may be carry-over from other donors' samples. Each CDR3 is given with its conserved first and last residue. Each record gives: D gene, clone size, V gene, J gene, CDR3 protein, CDR3 DNA. D genes are given only for firm matches. Size is stated for part of the rows, as once, few or many counts, or as a class when the clone is expanded.

D: .; size: .; V: TRBV2; J: TRBJ1-1; CDR3: CADLGGGDWGAEAFF; DNA: TGTGCCGACCTTGGGGGGGGAGATTGGGGCGCTGAAGCTTTCTTT
D: TRBD2; size: few; V: TRBV28; J: TRBJ2-5; CDR3: CASSVARGGTFGTQYF; DNA: TGTGCCAGCAGCGTCGCGCGGGGGGGAACGTTCGGGACCCAGTACTTC
D: .; size: .; V: TRBV19; J: TRBJ2-2; CDR3: CASSILEGRVAGELFF; DNA: TGTGCCAGTAGTATACTAGAGGGGCGCGTTGCCGGGGAGCTGTTTTTT
D: .; size: many; V: TRBV7-2; J: TRBJ2-7; CDR3: CASSVLPDRRYEQYF; DNA: TGTGCCAGCAGCGTTCTACCCGACAGGCGCTACGAGCAGTACTTC
D: TRBD1; size: few; V: TRBV7-2; J: TRBJ2-2; CDR3: CASSLLGRGLTGELFF; DNA: TGTGCCAGCAGCTTATTGGGCAGGGGGCTAACCGGGGAGCTGTTTTTT
D: TRBD1; size: .; V: TRBV7-9; J: TRBJ1-1; CDR3: CASSLPQGLNTEAFF; DNA: TGTGCCAGCAGCCTGCCACAGGGGTTGAACACTGAAGCTTTCTTT
D: TRBD1; size: .; V: TRBV28; J: TRBJ1-5; CDR3: CASSWDRGPYSNQPQHF; DNA: TGTGCCAGCAGTTGGGACAGGGGCCCTTATAGCAATCAGCCCCAGCATTTT
D: .; size: few; V: TRBV11-1; J: TRBJ1-1; CDR3: CASSPRSVAEAFF; DNA: TGTGCCAGCAGCCCCCGGTCGGTGGCTGAAGCTTTCTTT
D: TRBD1; size: .; V: TRBV7-8; J: TRBJ2-7; CDR3: CASSLAIGQGASEQYF; DNA: TGTGCCAGCAGCTTAGCAATCGGACAGGGGGCCAGCGAGCAGTACTTC
D: .; size: few; V: TRBV14; J: TRBJ1-4; CDR3: CASSEETELNEKLFF; DNA: TGTGCCAGCAGCGAAGAGACGGAACTTAATGAAAAACTGTTTTTT
D: TRBD1; size: few; V: TRBV14; J: TRBJ2-7; CDR3: CASSQAGGDYEQYF; DNA: TGTGCCAGCAGCCAAGCAGGGGGAGACTACGAGCAGTACTTC
D: .; size: .; V: TRBV7-8; J: TRBJ2-4; CDR3: CASSWTEKGNSIQYF; DNA: TGTGCCAGCAGCTGGACGGAGAAGGGCAACAGCATTCAGTACTTC
D: TRBD2; size: .; V: TRBV9; J: TRBJ2-1; CDR3: CASSVRLAGGPKGDNEQFF; DNA: TGTGCCAGCAGCGTAAGACTAGCGGGGGGGCCGAAAGGGGACAATGAGCAGTTCTTC
D: .; size: few; V: TRBV12-3/TRBV12-4; J: TRBJ1-1; CDR3: CASEPGLNTEAFF; DNA: TGTGCCAGCGAACCGGGGTTGAACACTGAAGCTTTCTTT
D: .; size: few; V: TRBV7-8; J: TRBJ2-5; CDR3: CASSLGSVTQYF; DNA: TGTGCCAGCAGCTTAGGGAGTGTGACCCAGTACTTC
D: TRBD1; size: many; V: TRBV7-2; J: TRBJ2-7; CDR3: CASSLPRVAGTGVYEQYF; DNA: TGTGCCAGCAGCTTACCCCGCGTTGCCGGGACAGGGGTCTACGAGCAGTACTTC
D: TRBD1; size: once; V: TRBV5-5; J: TRBJ2-7; CDR3: CASSSGQVLSYEQYF; DNA: TGTGCCAGCAGCTCCGGACAGGTACTTTCCTACGAGCAGTACTTC
D: .; size: few; V: TRBV6-2/TRBV6-3; J: TRBJ2-7; CDR3: CASSYISYEQYF; DNA: TGTGCCAGCAGTTACATCAGTTACGAGCAGTACTTC
D: TRBD2; size: few; V: TRBV28; J: TRBJ2-1; CDR3: CASSPGLAGADSYNEQFF; DNA: TGTGCCAGCAGCCCGGGACTAGCGGGGGCCGACTCCTACAATGAGCAGTTCTTC
D: .; size: many; V: TRBV7-8; J: TRBJ2-7; CDR3: CASSLGRIYEQYF; DNA: TGTGCCAGCAGCTTAGGCAGGATCTACGAGCAGTACTTC
D: TRBD1; size: .; V: TRBV28; J: TRBJ1-5; CDR3: CASSLLGQDNQPQHF; DNA: TGTGCCAGCAGTTTGCTGGGACAGGACAATCAGCCCCAGCATTTT
D: TRBD1; size: few; V: TRBV6-1; J: TRBJ2-4; CDR3: CASSPGTGVSLAKNIQYF; DNA: TGTGCCAGCAGCCCCGGGACAGGGGTTTCTCTAGCCAAAAACATTCAGTACTTC
D: TRBD1; size: .; V: TRBV29-1; J: TRBJ1-1; CDR3: CSVVGVEGQLNTEAFF; DNA: TGCAGCGTTGTGGGAGTAGAGGGACAGCTAAACACTGAAGCTTTCTTT
D: .; size: many; V: TRBV11-2; J: TRBJ2-3; CDR3: CASSPHGGWADTQYF; DNA: TGTGCCAGCAGCCCCCACGGGGGATGGGCAGATACGCAGTATTTT
D: TRBD1; size: .; V: TRBV7-2; J: TRBJ2-1; CDR3: CASSLKGAYEQFF; DNA: TGTGCCAGCAGCTTAAAGGGGGCTTATGAGCAGTTCTTC
D: .; size: .; V: TRBV6-2/TRBV6-3; J: TRBJ2-3; CDR3: CASSYPEGGFTDTQYF; DNA: TGTGCCAGCAGTTACCCGGAGGGGGGTTTCACAGATACGCAGTATTTT
D: .; size: .; V: TRBV7-9; J: TRBJ2-5; CDR3: CASSLPRGQGVRETQYF; DNA: TGTGCCAGCAGCTTGCCAAGGGGTCAGGGAGTAAGGGAGACCCAGTACTTC
D: .; size: .; V: TRBV7-8; J: TRBJ2-7; CDR3: CASSSGVGRDAYEQYF; DNA: TGTGCCAGCAGCTCGGGCGTGGGCAGGGACGCCTACGAGCAGTACTTC
D: TRBD1; size: few; V: TRBV7-2; J: TRBJ1-5; CDR3: CASSLRTGLRNQPQHF; DNA: TGTGCCAGCAGCTTGCGGACAGGGCTTCGAAATCAGCCCCAGCATTTT
D: .; size: .; V: TRBV7-9; J: TRBJ2-5; CDR3: CASRPGPVETQYF; DNA: TGTGCCAGCAGGCCAGGTCCCGTAGAGACCCAGTACTTC
D: .; size: few; V: TRBV10-3; J: TRBJ1-2; CDR3: CAISDGEGFFGYTF; DNA: TGTGCCATCTCTGACGGGGAAGGGTTCTTTGGCTACACCTTC
D: .; size: .; V: TRBV12-3/TRBV12-4; J: TRBJ1-5; CDR3: CASSITGRNQPQHF; DNA: TGTGCCAGCAGCATAACAGGGCGCAATCAGCCCCAGCATTTT
D: TRBD1; size: few; V: TRBV7-6; J: TRBJ2-1; CDR3: CASSLEKDREQFF; DNA: TGTGCCAGCAGCTTAGAAAAGGACAGGGAGCAGTTCTTC
D: TRBD1; size: few; V: TRBV5-5; J: TRBJ2-2; CDR3: CASSLVSGGTSGELFF; DNA: TGTGCCAGCAGCTTGGTGTCAGGGGGCACTAGCGGGGAGCTGTTTTTT
D: TRBD1; size: .; V: TRBV27; J: TRBJ2-3; CDR3: CASSSHDGTVNPSTDTQYF; DNA: TGTGCCAGCAGTTCTCACGACGGGACAGTGAATCCTAGCACAGATACGCAGTATTTT
D: .; size: few; V: TRBV7-2; J: TRBJ2-1; CDR3: CASSVGIYNEQFF; DNA: TGTGCCAGCAGCGTGGGAATATACAATGAGCAGTTCTTC
D: .; size: .; V: TRBV13; J: TRBJ1-1; CDR3: CASSAGTVNTEAFF; DNA: TGTGCCAGCAGCGCAGGGACGGTGAACACTGAAGCTTTCTTT
D: .; size: .; V: TRBV7-8; J: TRBJ1-1; CDR3: CASSLSGQEAFF; DNA: TGTGCCAGCAGCTTATCGGGCCAGGAAGCTTTCTTT
D: .; size: few; V: TRBV2; J: TRBJ1-5; CDR3: CASSWAGAEHQPQHF; DNA: TGTGCCAGCAGTTGGGCAGGGGCCGAGCATCAGCCCCAGCATTTT
D: TRBD1; size: many; V: TRBV28; J: TRBJ1-1; CDR3: CASSLFQGAPTEAFF; DNA: TGTGCCAGCAGTTTGTTTCAGGGGGCGCCGACTGAAGCTTTCTTT
D: .; size: few; V: TRBV7-6; J: TRBJ2-3; CDR3: CATSPGFSSTDTQYF; DNA: TGTGCCACCTCTCCGGGCTTCTCTAGCACAGATACGCAGTATTTT
D: .; size: few; V: TRBV6-2/TRBV6-3; J: TRBJ1-1; CDR3: CASSEFRNTEAFF; DNA: TGTGCCAGCAGTGAATTTAGGAACACTGAAGCTTTCTTT
D: TRBD1; size: few; V: TRBV7-2; J: TRBJ2-2; CDR3: CASSTGTVLPGELFF; DNA: TGTGCCAGCAGCACCGGGACAGTGCTTCCCGGGGAGCTGTTTTTT
D: TRBD2; size: .; V: TRBV14; J: TRBJ2-1; CDR3: CASSVRGGAHEQFF; DNA: TGTGCCAGCAGCGTACGGGGGGGCGCCCATGAGCAGTTCTTC
D: .; size: few; V: TRBV7-2; J: TRBJ1-1; CDR3: CASGNSPEAFF; DNA: TGTGCCTCCGGGAACTCGCCTGAAGCTTTCTTT
D: TRBD2; size: .; V: TRBV19; J: TRBJ2-1; CDR3: CASGNPRPGGNEQFF; DNA: TGTGCCAGTGGTAATCCCCGTCCGGGGGGGAATGAGCAGTTCTTC
D: .; size: few; V: TRBV10-3; J: TRBJ2-3; CDR3: CAISDMSGVTSTDTQYF; DNA: TGTGCCATCAGTGATATGTCCGGTGTTACTAGCACAGATACGCAGTATTTT
D: TRBD1; size: many; V: TRBV7-2; J: TRBJ2-7; CDR3: CASSLATRTGGVPEQYF; DNA: TGTGCCAGCAGCTTAGCTACCCGGACAGGGGGCGTCCCCGAGCAGTACTTC
D: .; size: medium-sized; V: TRBV7-2; J: TRBJ1-3; CDR3: CASSLYSRHMGVYRNTIYF; DNA: TGTGCCAGCAGCTTATACTCTCGTCACATGGGGGTTTATCGAAACACCATATATTTT
D: .; size: many; V: TRBV7-8; J: TRBJ2-7; CDR3: CASSLGATYEQYF; DNA: TGTGCCAGCAGCTTAGGGGCAACCTACGAGCAGTACTTC